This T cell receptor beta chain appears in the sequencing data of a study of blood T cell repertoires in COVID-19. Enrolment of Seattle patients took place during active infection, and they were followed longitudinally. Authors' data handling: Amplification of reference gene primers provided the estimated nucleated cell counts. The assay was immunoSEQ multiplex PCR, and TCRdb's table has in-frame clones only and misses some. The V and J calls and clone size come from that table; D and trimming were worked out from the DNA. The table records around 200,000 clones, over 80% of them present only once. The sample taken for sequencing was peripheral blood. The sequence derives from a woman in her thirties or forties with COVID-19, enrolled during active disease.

CDR3 region: CASSPQQFFMNTEAFF. The CDR3 DNA sequence: TGTGCCAGCAGTCCTCAACAGTTTTTCATGAACACTGAAGCTTTCTTT. This chain uses TRBV27 with TRBJ1-1; D not resolved. The CDR3 length is 16 residues. V was trimmed by 5 bases and J by 0 bases, leaving 16 bases between them. The germline V gene encodes CDR1 MNHEY and CDR2 SMNVEV (reference sequence).